This T cell receptor beta chain emerged from a study of beta chain features in type 1 diabetes listed by TCRdb under 2018. Notes on the research overall: Mean age, gender distribution, total cell number and subset yield were not different between patients and healthy donors. A total of roughly 99 million sorted cells were examined across all samples, and the number of cells per subset was strongly correlated with RNA yield. In the study, TCRB repertoires of sorted circulating CD4+ T cell subsets from recently diagnosed type 1 diabetes patients were compared with those of matched healthy donors. Regulatory and stem cell-like memory subsets were isolated from only 8 patients and roughly 8 healthy donors, whereas naive and central memory subsets came from all 28 donors.

Overall study results and their limits: Shorter templates might have been favored by PCR, but patient and control samples were amplified and corrected together, so both groups would have been affected equally by any skew. Only small numbers of individuals were included in the HLA sub-analyses, which left unresolved whether HLA type had any influence on TCRB rearrangement. Patients with type 1 diabetes made fewer insertions and deleted more nucleotides at VDJ recombination sites, implying thymic rearrangement abnormalities. Type 1 diabetes patients showed a moderate but significant shortening of TCRB CDR3 length in all four CD4+ subsets. Because cDNA was sequenced instead of genomic DNA, highly expressing activated cells could be over-represented, though the groups showed no difference in activation or CD3 levels. Naive, central memory and regulatory TCRB repertoires appeared more similar among patients than among healthy donors.

CDR1 SGHTA and CDR2 FQGNSA were looked up in the germline V gene. V drops 4 bases and J drops 8 bases, leaving 20 bases in between. From cysteine to phenylalanine, the CDR3 is 15 amino acids long. The read is trimmed to its CDR3 DNA, 45 bases read in frame from base 1. A word on this clone: No cognate antigen has been identified for it. No per-base quality is available; no much larger clone lies one base away.

All of the isolated RNA was reverse transcribed with the High Capacity cDNA Reverse Transcription Kit, so expressed TCRB transcripts were sequenced. Naive, central memory and regulatory T cell samples underwent deep immunoSEQ sequencing, averaging about 3.5 million total reads per sample. Sorted cells were lysed in RLT buffer, and RNA was extracted using DNase-treated RNeasy Micro or Mini kits according to cell number. Each cell subset was processed separately to prevent cross-contamination, with patient and healthy donor samples processed together. The immunoSEQ multiplex PCR was used to amplify TCRB sequences from cDNA, generating 87-bp fragments that spanned the CDR3 region. Amplicons were sequenced on the Illumina HiSeq platform. The study's own analysis went as follows. PCR bias was computationally corrected using synthetic template baselines, reads within Hamming distance 2 were collapsed, and singletons that could not be merged were discarded. By aligning reads against IMGT, V, D and J genes, CDR3 length, and insertions or deletions at six rearrangement sites were assigned. Within each subset, clonotype counts were normalized to sorted cell number, and only after that were true diversity and Gini coefficients computed with the tcR R package. The overlap coefficient, calculated on TCRB nucleotide sequences, was used to quantify repertoire sharing. Out-of-frame TCRB sequences from naive cells were analyzed as a proxy for the pre-selection repertoire. TCRdb mirrors the immuneACCESS table, restricted to in-frame sequences. Some clones are absent from its copies; in checked studies, under half trace to an unresolved V gene, and the reason for the others is unknown. Clone size and the V and J calls come from that table; the DNA yielded D and trimming. The sample includes about 360,000 clones, with around 13% observed a single time. Clones ranked in the top ten supply roughly 0.015% of the sample.

Each donor gave one peripheral blood draw, roughly 110 mL on average, collected into heparinised tubes. A BD FACSAria II and a panel including CD45RO, CCR7, CD25, CD127, CD95 and CD27 were used to sort naive, central memory, regulatory and stem cell-like memory CD4+ T cells. Purity was above 98% for every sorted population. PBMCs were isolated right away by Lymphoprep density gradient centrifugation and were stained directly, without culture. So that batch effects would be minimized, each experiment stained and sorted samples in pairs, pairing one healthy donor with one patient. The receptor's source is a man younger than 30 in good health. The sample comprised naive CD4+ T cells from blood. The sample's cell subset or site label, decoded: true naive CD4+ T cells. The chain employs TRBV7-2 and TRBJ1-2; the D segment cannot be called with confidence. The CDR3 amino acid sequence is: CASSSLSDPTRGYTF. The DNA reads TGTGCCAGCAGCTCCTTGAGCGACCCAACCCGCGGCTACACCTTC. Joined to the reference TRBV7-2 and TRBJ1-2 proteins, this CDR3 gives the full variable domain: GAGVSQSPSNKVTEKGKDVELRCDPISGHTALYWYRQSLGQGLEFLIYFQGNSAPDKSGLPSDRFSAERTGGSVSTLTIQRTQQEDSAVYLCASSSLSDPTRGYTFGSGTRLTVV.